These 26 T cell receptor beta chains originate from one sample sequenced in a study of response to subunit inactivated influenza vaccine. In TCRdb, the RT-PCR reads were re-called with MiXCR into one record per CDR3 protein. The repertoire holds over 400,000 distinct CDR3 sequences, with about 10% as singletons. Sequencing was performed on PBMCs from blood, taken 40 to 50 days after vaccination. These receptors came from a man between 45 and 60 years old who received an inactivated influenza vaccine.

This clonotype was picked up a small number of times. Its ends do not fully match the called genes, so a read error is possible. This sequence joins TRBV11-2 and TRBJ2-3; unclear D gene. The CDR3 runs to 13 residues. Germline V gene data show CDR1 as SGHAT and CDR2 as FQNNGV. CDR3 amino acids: CASSLSSPRVPHF. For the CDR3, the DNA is TGTGCCAGCAGCTTATCATCCCCTAGAGTTCCGCATTTT.

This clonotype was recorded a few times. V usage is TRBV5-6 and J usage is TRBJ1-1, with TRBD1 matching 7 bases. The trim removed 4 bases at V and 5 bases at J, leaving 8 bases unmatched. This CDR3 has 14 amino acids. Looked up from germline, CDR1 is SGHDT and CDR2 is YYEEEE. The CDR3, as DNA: TGTGCCAGCAGCCCCATAACAGGGGATACTGAAGCTTTCTTT. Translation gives CASSPITGDTEAFF.

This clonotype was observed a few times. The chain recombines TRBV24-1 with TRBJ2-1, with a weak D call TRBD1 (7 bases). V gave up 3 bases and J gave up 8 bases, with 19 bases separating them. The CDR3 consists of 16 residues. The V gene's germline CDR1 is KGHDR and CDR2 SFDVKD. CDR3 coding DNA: TGTGCCACCAGTGATCCCAGGGGGGAAAATCTCGATGAGCAGTTCTTC. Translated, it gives CATSDPRGENLDEQFF.

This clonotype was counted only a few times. As DNA, the CDR3 is TGTGCCAGCAGCTCCCCACAGGGGGGGAGAGACGAGCAGTACTTC. Protein sequence: CASSSPQGGRDEQYF. The V and J genes are TRBV7-6 and TRBJ2-7; weak D call: TRBD1 (8 bases). CDR1 is SGHVS and CDR2 is FNYEAQ in the germline V gene. The CDR3 consists of 15 residues. V dropped 4 bases and J dropped 5 bases, with 18 bases sitting between them.

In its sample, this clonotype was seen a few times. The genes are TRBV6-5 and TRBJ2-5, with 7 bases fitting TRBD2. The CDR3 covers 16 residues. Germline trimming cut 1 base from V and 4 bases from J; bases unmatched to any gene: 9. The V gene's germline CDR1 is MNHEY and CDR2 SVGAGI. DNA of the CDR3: TGTGCCAGCAGTTACTTTCCGGGAGGCCCCTCAGAGACCCAGTACTTC. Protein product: CASSYFPGGPSETQYF.

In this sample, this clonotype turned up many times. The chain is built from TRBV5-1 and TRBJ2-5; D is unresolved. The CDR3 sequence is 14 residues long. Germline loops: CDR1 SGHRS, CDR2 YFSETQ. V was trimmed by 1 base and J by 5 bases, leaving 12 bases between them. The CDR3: CASSLSPGAETQYF. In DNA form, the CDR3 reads TGCGCCAGCAGCTTGTCTCCTGGAGCGGAGACCCAGTACTTC.

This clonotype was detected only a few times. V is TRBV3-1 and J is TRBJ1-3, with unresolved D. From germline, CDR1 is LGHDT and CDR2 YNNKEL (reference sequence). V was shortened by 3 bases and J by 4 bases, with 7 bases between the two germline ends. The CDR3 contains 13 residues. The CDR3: CASSQVPGNTIYF. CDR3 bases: TGTGCCAGCAGCCAGGTCCCGGGAAACACCATATATTTT.

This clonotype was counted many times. The CDR3 region is CASSFGQGAGEKLFF. The CDR3 nucleotides are TGCGCCAGCAGCTTCGGACAGGGGGCAGGTGAAAAACTGTTTTTT. The rearrangement links TRBV5-1 to TRBJ1-4; TRBD1 matches 11 bases. The CDR3 consists of 15 residues. The junction had 4 bases not matched to a gene; V was cut back by 2 bases and J by 7 bases. CDR1 and CDR2 from the germline V gene are SGHRS and YFSETQ.

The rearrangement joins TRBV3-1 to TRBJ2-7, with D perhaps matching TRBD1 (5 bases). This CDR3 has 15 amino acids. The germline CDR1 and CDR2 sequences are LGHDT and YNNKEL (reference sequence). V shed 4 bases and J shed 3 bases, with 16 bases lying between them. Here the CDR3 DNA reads TGTGCCAGCAGCCCTACGACAGCCAAGAACTACGAGCAGTACTTC. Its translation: CASSPTTAKNYEQYF.

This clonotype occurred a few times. The DNA for the CDR3 is TGCAGCGTTGGGGACTTACCCTACGAGCAGTACTTC. Its translation: CSVGDLPYEQYF. J is TRBJ2-7 and V is TRBV29-1; a weak D match, TRBD2 (6 bases). Germline lookup yields CDR1 SQVTM and CDR2 ANQGSEA. The CDR3 spans 12 residues. Trimming cost V 4 bases and J 2 bases, with 9 bases left between them.

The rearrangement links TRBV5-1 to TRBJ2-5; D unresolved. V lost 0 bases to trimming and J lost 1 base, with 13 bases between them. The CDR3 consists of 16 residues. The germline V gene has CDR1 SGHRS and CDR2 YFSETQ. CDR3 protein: CASSLDLKASQETQYF. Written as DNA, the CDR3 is TGCGCCAGCAGCTTGGATCTGAAAGCCAGCCAAGAGACCCAGTACTTC. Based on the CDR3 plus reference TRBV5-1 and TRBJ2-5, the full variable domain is KAGVTQTPRYLIKTRGQQVTLSCSPISGHRSVSWYQQTPGQGLQFLFEYFSETQRNKGNFPGRFSGRQFSNSRSEMNVSTLELGDSALYLCASSLDLKASQETQYFGPGTRLLVL.

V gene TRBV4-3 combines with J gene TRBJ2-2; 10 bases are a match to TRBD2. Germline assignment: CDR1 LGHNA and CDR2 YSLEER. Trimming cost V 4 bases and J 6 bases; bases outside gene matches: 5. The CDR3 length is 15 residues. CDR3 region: CASSLGLASSGELFF. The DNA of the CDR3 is TGCGCCAGCAGCCTGGGACTAGCGTCCTCCGGGGAGCTGTTTTTT.

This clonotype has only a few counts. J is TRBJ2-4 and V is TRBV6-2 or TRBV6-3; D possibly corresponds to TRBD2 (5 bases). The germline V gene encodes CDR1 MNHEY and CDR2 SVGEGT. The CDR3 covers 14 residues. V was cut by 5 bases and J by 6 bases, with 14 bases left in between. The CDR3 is CASSDRTGRNIQYF. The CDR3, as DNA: TGTGCCAGCAGTGACCGGACTGGACGAAACATTCAGTACTTC.

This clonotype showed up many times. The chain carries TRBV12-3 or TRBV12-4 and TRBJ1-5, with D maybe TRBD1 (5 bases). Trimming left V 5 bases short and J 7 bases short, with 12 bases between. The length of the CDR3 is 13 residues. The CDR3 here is CASSVGARQPQHF. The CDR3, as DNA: TGTGCCAGCAGTGTCGGGGCAAGGCAGCCCCAGCATTTT.

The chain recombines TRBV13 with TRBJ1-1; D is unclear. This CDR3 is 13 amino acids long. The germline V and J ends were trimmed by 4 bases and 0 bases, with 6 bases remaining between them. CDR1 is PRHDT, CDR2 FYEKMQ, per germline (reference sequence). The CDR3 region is CASSWDLNTEAFF. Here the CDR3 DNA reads TGTGCCAGCAGCTGGGATCTGAACACTGAAGCTTTCTTT. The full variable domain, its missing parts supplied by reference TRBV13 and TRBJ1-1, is AAGVIQSPRHLIKEKRETATLKCYPIPRHDTVYWYQQGPGQDPQFLISFYEKMQSDKGSIPDRFSAQQFSDYHSELNMSSLELGDSALYFCASSWDLNTEAFFGQGTRLTVV.

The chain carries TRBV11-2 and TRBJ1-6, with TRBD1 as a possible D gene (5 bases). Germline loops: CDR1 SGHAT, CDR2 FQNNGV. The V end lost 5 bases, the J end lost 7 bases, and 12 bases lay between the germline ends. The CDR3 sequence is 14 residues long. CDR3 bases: TGTGCCAGCAGCGGGGGGATTAAGAATTCACCCCTCCACTTT. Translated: CASSGGIKNSPLHF.

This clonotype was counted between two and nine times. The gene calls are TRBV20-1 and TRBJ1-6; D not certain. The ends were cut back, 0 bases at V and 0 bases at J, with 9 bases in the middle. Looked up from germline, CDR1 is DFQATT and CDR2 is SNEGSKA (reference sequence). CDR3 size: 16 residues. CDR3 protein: CSARDSRSSYNSPLHF. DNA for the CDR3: TGCAGTGCTAGAGACAGCCGGAGCTCCTATAATTCACCCCTCCACTTT.

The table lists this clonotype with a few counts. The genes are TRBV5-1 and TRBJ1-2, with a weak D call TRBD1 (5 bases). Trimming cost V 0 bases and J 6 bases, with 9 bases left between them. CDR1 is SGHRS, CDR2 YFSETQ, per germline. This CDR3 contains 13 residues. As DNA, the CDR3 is TGCGCCAGCAGCTTGGCCCAGGGTGATGGCTACACCTTC. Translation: CASSLAQGDGYTF.

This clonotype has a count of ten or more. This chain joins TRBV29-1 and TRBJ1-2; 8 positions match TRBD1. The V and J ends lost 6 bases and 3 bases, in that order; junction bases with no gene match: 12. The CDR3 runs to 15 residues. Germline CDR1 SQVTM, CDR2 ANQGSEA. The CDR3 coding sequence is TGCAGCGTGCGACCCCCGGCAGGGGGCGACTATGGCTACACCTTC. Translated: CSVRPPAGGDYGYTF.

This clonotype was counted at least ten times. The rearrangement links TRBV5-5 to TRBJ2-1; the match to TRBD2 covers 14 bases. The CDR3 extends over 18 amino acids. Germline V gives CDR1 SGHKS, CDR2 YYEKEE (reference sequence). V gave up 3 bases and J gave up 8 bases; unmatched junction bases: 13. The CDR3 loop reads CASSSPGLAGVRADEQFF. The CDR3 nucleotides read TGTGCCAGCAGCTCGCCGGGACTAGCGGGAGTCCGGGCCGATGAGCAGTTCTTC.

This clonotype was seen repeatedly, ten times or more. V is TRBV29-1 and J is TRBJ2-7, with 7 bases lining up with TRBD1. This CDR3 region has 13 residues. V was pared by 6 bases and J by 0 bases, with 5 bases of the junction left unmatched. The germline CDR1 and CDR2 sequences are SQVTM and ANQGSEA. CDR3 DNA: TGCAGCGTGGGGACAGCAGTCTCCTACGAGCAGTACTTC. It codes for CSVGTAVSYEQYF.

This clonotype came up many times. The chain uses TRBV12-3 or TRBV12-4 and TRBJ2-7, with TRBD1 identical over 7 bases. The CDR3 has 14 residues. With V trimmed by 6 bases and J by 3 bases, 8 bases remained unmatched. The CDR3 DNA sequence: TGTGCCAGCAGCCCTACAGGGGAGTACTACGAGCAGTACTTC. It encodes CASSPTGEYYEQYF.

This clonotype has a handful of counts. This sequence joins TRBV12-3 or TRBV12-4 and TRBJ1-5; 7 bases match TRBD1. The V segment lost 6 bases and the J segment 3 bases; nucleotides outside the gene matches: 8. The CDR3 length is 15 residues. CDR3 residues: CASSRGDSVNQPQHF. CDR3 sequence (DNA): TGTGCCAGCAGCCGGGGGGACAGCGTCAATCAGCCCCAGCATTTT.

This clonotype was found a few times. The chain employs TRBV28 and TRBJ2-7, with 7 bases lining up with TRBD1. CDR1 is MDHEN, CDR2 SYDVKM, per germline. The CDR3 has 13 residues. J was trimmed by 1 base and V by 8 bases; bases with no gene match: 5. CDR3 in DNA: TGTGCCAGCGACCCGGGACAGTCCTACGAGCAGTACTTC. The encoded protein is CASDPGQSYEQYF.

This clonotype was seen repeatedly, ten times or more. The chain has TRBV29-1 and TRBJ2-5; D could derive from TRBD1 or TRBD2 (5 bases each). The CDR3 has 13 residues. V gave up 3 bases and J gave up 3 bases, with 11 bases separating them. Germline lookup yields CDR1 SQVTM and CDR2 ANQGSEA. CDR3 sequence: CSVDEGIEETQYF. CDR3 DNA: TGCAGCGTTGACGAGGGGATTGAAGAGACCCAGTACTTC.

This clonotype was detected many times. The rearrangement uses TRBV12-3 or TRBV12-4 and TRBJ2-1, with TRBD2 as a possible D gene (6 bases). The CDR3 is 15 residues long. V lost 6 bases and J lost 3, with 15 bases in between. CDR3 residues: CASSLSGEGYNEQFF. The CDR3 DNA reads TGTGCCAGCAGCCTATCGGGGGAAGGCTACAATGAGCAGTTCTTC.